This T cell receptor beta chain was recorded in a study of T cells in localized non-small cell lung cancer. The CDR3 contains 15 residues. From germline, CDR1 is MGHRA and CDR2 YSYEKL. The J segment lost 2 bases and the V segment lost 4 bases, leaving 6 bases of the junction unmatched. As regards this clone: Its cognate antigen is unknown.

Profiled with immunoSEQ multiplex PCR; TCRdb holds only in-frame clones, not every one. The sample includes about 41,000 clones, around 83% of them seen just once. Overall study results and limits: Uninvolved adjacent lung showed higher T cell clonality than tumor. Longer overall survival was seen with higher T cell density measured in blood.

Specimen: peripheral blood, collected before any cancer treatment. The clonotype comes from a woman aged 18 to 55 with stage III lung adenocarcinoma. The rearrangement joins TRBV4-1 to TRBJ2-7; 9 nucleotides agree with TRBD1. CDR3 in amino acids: CASSLAGQGPYEQYF. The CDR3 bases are TGCGCCAGCAGCCTCGCGGGACAGGGTCCCTACGAGCAGTACTTC.